A single sample is the source of the 6 T cell receptor beta chains below, sequenced in a study of cytomegalovirus exposure and HLA in healthy donors. The PCR used 60 Vbeta and 13 Jbeta primers. Method: immunoSEQ multiplex PCR; TCRdb's copy keeps in-frame clones and lacks some. The table shows 150,000 to 200,000 clones, with about three quarters occurring only once. The sample consisted of PBMCs. The receptors here all came from a woman under 40 in good health and CMV-seronegative.

The chain joins TRBV5-1 to TRBJ2-1; 11 bases are a match to TRBD2. The ends lost 4 bases at V and 7 bases at J; junction bases unmatched: 7. Looked up from germline, CDR1 is SGHRS and CDR2 is YFSETQ. The CDR3 runs 15 residues. The DNA of the CDR3 is TGCGCCAGCAGCACCATAGCGGGGGGGCGGAATGAGCAGTTCTTC. Translating gives CASSTIAGGRNEQFF.

The chain is built from TRBV2 and TRBJ2-5, with TRBD2 as a possible D gene (5 bases). V gave up 11 bases and J gave up 5 bases, with 12 bases separating them. The CDR3 is 11 residues long. The germline V gene encodes CDR1 SNHLY and CDR2 FYNNEI. The CDR3 here is CAGGGFETQYF. CDR3 nucleotides: TGTGCCGGAGGAGGATTCGAGACCCAGTACTTC.

The V and J genes are TRBV7-2 and TRBJ2-1; maybe TRBD2 (5 bases). Germline V CDR1 and CDR2: SGHTA, FQGNSA. This CDR3 spans 16 amino acids. V lost 5 bases and J 2 bases, leaving 16 bases between the germline ends. The DNA for the CDR3 is TGTGCCAGCAGCGCCTTCTCGGGGAGCCCCTACAATGAGCAGTTCTTC. This sequence encodes CASSAFSGSPYNEQFF.

V and J are TRBV18 and TRBJ1-1; the match to TRBD1 covers 7 bases. This CDR3 is built from 14 residues. The V segment lost 0 bases and the J segment 5 bases; nucleotides outside the gene matches: 3. Germline V gene lookup returns CDR1 KGHSH and CDR2 LQKENI. CDR3 amino acids: CASSPPTGRTEAFF. CDR3 bases: TGTGCCAGCTCACCACCGACAGGGCGGACTGAAGCTTTCTTT.

The CDR3, as DNA: TGCAGTGCAAGCCCCTCGGGTGGCTACACCTTC. Protein sequence: CSASPSGGYTF. The rearrangement joins TRBV20-1 to TRBJ1-2; no reliable D call. Between the trimmed V and J ends, which lost 6 bases and 7 bases, there was a span of 12 bases. CDR3 length equals 11 residues. In germline, CDR1 is DFQATT, CDR2 SNEGSKA (reference sequence).

The rearrangement links TRBV2 to TRBJ2-2; D perhaps matches TRBD2 (5 bases). Trimming took off 7 bases at V and 1 base at J, with 13 bases between the two ends. Germline CDR1 SNHLY, CDR2 FYNNEI. This CDR3 comprises 15 residues. CDR3 sequence reads: CASTGKSGNTGELFF. The CDR3 bases are TGTGCCAGCACTGGCAAGAGCGGGAACACCGGGGAGCTGTTTTTT.